This paragraph reports one T cell receptor beta chain. These data originate in a study of blood T cell repertoires in COVID-19. Germline V lookup: CDR1 SGHAT, CDR2 FQNNGV. This CDR3 region has 15 residues. The junction had 9 bases not matched to a gene; V was cut back by 1 base and J by 7 bases. Participant age was roughly 18 to 90 years, and participants resided in roughly 25 US areas. Participants reported their clinical history, and cohort assignment relied on those reports. Cohort 3 donors counted as recovered after two negative PCRs, clearance, or resolved symptoms. In the authors' workflow: Researchers report that nucleated cell counts were estimated from reference gene primer amplification. TCRdb's table, derived via immunoSEQ multiplex PCR, lists solely in-frame clones and lacks some. D and trimming were read from the DNA, whereas the V and J calls and clone size are those reported in that table. The sample includes over 250,000 clones, over 85% seen only once; the top ten take 1.9%.

This chain uses TRBV11-2 with TRBJ2-7; 8 bases are shared with TRBD1. Sequencing was performed on PBMCs or T cells enriched from blood (not recorded which). The sequence was obtained from a woman aged 60-70 years who had recovered from COVID-19. The CDR3 loop is CASSLVLGQGREQYF. The CDR3 bases are TGTGCCAGCAGCTTAGTCTTAGGACAGGGACGGGAGCAGTACTTC.